Below, 28 T cell receptor beta chains from the same sample are listed, as sequenced in a study of T cells in Graves' hyperthyroidism and ophthalmopathy. TCR beta CDR3 region amplification was performed from RNA transcripts. A first-round RT-PCR of the TCR CDR3 used the HTBI primer set. MiXCR, applied by TCRdb to the multiplex PCR reads, yields one record per CDR3 protein. The sample has hundreds of thousands of distinct CDR3 sequences; roughly 14% are singletons. The sequenced sample was blood. The source is a young man with Graves' ophthalmopathy.

The chain carries TRBV7-2 and TRBJ1-3, with D maybe TRBD1 (5 bases). The CDR3 length is 15 residues. Trimming cost V 1 base and J 4 bases, with 11 bases left between them. CDR1 and CDR2 (germline): SGHTA, FQGNSA. The CDR3 reads CASSLGSGPGNTIYF. For the CDR3, the DNA is TGTGCCAGCAGCTTAGGGTCGGGGCCAGGAAACACCATATATTTT.

This clonotype was counted only a few times. This chain links TRBV6-1 with TRBJ1-5, with a possible D match to TRBD1 (5 bases). V was cut by 5 bases and J by 2 bases, with 10 bases left in between. There are 14 residues in the CDR3. Germline CDR1 and CDR2: MNHNS and SASEGT. This CDR3 is CASSFLQGNQPQHF. The CDR3 region has the DNA TGTGCCAGCAGTTTCCTACAGGGCAATCAGCCCCAGCATTTT.

This clonotype was counted many times. This chain joins TRBV20-1 and TRBJ2-5; TRBD2 agrees at 8 bases. J was trimmed by 5 bases and V by 6 bases; bases with no gene match: 11. Germline V gene sequence: CDR1 DFQATT, CDR2 SNEGSKA (reference sequence). This CDR3 has 14 residues. The CDR3 loop reads CSATGAGGWETQYF. The CDR3 bases are TGCAGTGCCACGGGGGCGGGAGGCTGGGAGACCCAGTACTTC.

This clonotype was picked up many times. This chain joins TRBV3-1 and TRBJ1-2; a weak D match, TRBD1 (5 bases). CDR3 size: 15 residues. Germline CDR1 and CDR2: LGHDT and YNNKEL (reference sequence). Trimming took off 1 base at V and 8 bases at J, with 17 bases between the two ends. The CDR3 spells CASSQGRGIAEGYTF. The DNA of the CDR3 is TGTGCCAGCAGCCAAGGGAGGGGAATCGCGGAGGGCTACACCTTC.

This clonotype has a handful of counts. The chain has TRBV3-1 and TRBJ2-4; TRBD2 is a possible D gene (6 bases). Trimming removed 7 bases at V and 1 base at J, with 14 bases between. The V gene's germline CDR1 is LGHDT and CDR2 YNNKEL (reference sequence). The CDR3 is 15 residues long. The CDR3 sequence: CASKTTGAAKNIQYF. CDR3 bases: TGTGCCAGCAAAACGACGGGAGCGGCCAAAAACATTCAGTACTTC.

This clonotype has a count of ten or more. The chain uses TRBV5-1 and TRBJ1-1, with a tentative D call TRBD1 (6 bases). The CDR3 length is 14 residues. With 5 bases removed from V and 2 bases from J, the gap between germline ends came to 13 bases. Germline V gene lookup returns CDR1 SGHRS and CDR2 YFSETQ. CDR3 loop: CASRSEGTNTEAFF. In DNA, the CDR3 is TGCGCCAGCAGGTCGGAGGGGACAAACACTGAAGCTTTCTTT.

The chain has TRBV6-1 and TRBJ1-4; D unresolved. The V end was cut by 5 bases, the J end by 1 base, with 14 bases between. Germline V gives CDR1 MNHNS, CDR2 SASEGT. The CDR3 contains 16 residues. CDR3 sequence (DNA): TGTGCCAGCAGTTTTAGACCGACATTAACTAATGAAAAACTGTTTTTT. This sequence encodes CASSFRPTLTNEKLFF.

This clonotype has ten or more counts. This rearrangement joins TRBV7-9 to TRBJ2-7; 7 bases are shared with TRBD1. The CDR3 is made up of 16 amino acids. V lost 4 bases and J lost 0; bases outside the gene matches: 9. The germline gives CDR1 SEHNR, CDR2 FQNEAQ (reference sequence). CDR3 in DNA: TGTGCCAGCAGCTCAAACAGGGGCCCAAGCTCCTACGAGCAGTACTTC. It codes for CASSSNRGPSSYEQYF.

In this sample, this clonotype turned up many times. The chain has TRBV6-1 and TRBJ1-5; 8 bases match TRBD1. This CDR3 has 14 amino acids. J gave up 5 bases and V 5 bases, and 5 bases lay outside the gene matches. Germline V lookup: CDR1 MNHNS, CDR2 SASEGT. In nucleotides, the CDR3 is TGTGCCAGCAGTTCGGACAGGGCTTATCAGCCCCAGCATTTT. It specifies CASSSDRAYQPQHF.

This rearrangement joins TRBV9 to TRBJ2-7; D not resolved. Germline V gene lookup returns CDR1 SGDLS and CDR2 YYNGEE. V shed 0 bases and J shed 4 bases, with 17 bases lying between them. This CDR3 has 16 amino acids. In nucleotides, the CDR3 is TGTGCCAGCAGCGTAGCTCCGGTTTACCCAAGGTACGAGCAGTACTTC. This gives the protein CASSVAPVYPRYEQYF. The entire variable domain, with the rest obtained from reference TRBV9 and TRBJ2-7, is as follows: DSGVTQTPKHLITATGQRVTLRCSPRSGDLSVYWYQQSLDQGLQFLIQYYNGEERAKGNILERFSAQQFPDLHSELNLSSLELGDSALYFCASSVAPVYPRYEQYFGPGTRLTVT.

This chain links TRBV20-1 with TRBJ2-1; the D call may be TRBD1 or TRBD2 (5 bases each). The CDR3 extends over 16 amino acids. With 0 bases removed from V and 0 bases from J, the gap between germline ends came to 12 bases. In germline, CDR1 is DFQATT, CDR2 SNEGSKA (reference sequence). This CDR3 is CSAREWGKASYNEQFF. As DNA, the CDR3 is TGCAGTGCTAGAGAATGGGGGAAGGCCTCCTACAATGAGCAGTTCTTC.

This clonotype was detected once. The chain uses TRBV29-1 and TRBJ2-5; D gene ambiguous. V lost 1 base to trimming and J lost 4 bases, with 7 bases between them. The CDR3 runs 12 residues. Germline V gene data show CDR1 as SQVTM and CDR2 as ANQGSEA. The CDR3, as DNA: TGCAGCGTTGAAGGAGGTACAGAGACCCAGTACTTC. Its translation: CSVEGGTETQYF.

This clonotype was seen a handful of times. This chain joins TRBV25-1 and TRBJ2-5; the match to TRBD1 covers 7 bases. CDR3 length: 15 amino acids. CDR1 is MGHDK and CDR2 is SYGVNS in the germline V gene. The trim removed 2 bases at V and 4 bases at J, leaving 7 bases unmatched. In DNA, the CDR3 is TGTGCCAGCAGTGAAGGAGACAGGGCCCCAGAGACCCAGTACTTC. The encoded protein is CASSEGDRAPETQYF.

This clonotype has more than one count but fewer than ten. This sequence joins TRBV12-5 and TRBJ2-5; perhaps TRBD1 as D (5 bases). This CDR3 spans 12 amino acids. Trimming left V 5 bases short and J 4 bases short, with 8 bases between. The germline V gene encodes CDR1 LGHNT and CDR2 FRNRAP. As DNA, the CDR3 is TGTGCTAGTGGTCAGGGTAGAGAGACCCAGTACTTC. It specifies CASGQGRETQYF.

This rearrangement joins TRBV9 to TRBJ2-7; the match to TRBD1 covers 7 bases. After removal of 2 bases from V and 2 bases from J, the junction contained 7 bases not matched to a gene. The length of the CDR3 is 15 residues. Germline CDR1 reads SGDLS; CDR2 reads YYNGEE. The CDR3 DNA is TGTGCCAGCAGCGTGGACAGTCAGGGGGCCTACGAGCAGTACTTC. This codes for CASSVDSQGAYEQYF.

This clonotype has more than one count but fewer than ten. The chain joins TRBV30 to TRBJ2-1, with D perhaps matching TRBD2 (6 bases). The germline V gene has CDR1 GTSNPN and CDR2 SVGIG (reference sequence). The CDR3 is made up of 14 amino acids. V lost 2 bases, J lost 2 bases, and 10 bases lay in between. For the CDR3, the DNA is TGTGCCTGGAGTCCACCTAGCGCCTACAATGAGCAGTTCTTC. This encodes CAWSPPSAYNEQFF. Looking up the rest from reference TRBV30 and TRBJ2-1 gives the full variable domain: SQTIHQWPATLVQPVGSPLSLECTVEGTSNPNLYWYRQAAGRGLQLLFYSVGIGQISSEVPQNLSASRPQDRQFILSSKKLLLSDSGFYLCAWSPPSAYNEQFFGPGTRLTVL.

This clonotype occurred many times. The chain couples TRBV24-1 to TRBJ2-5; TRBD2 matches 8 bases. The trim removed 7 bases at V and 1 base at J, leaving 10 bases unmatched. CDR1 KGHDR and CDR2 SFDVKD come from the germline V gene. This CDR3 is 16 amino acids long. The CDR3: CATSWALSGGQETQYF. CDR3 coding DNA: TGTGCCACCAGCTGGGCACTAAGCGGGGGCCAAGAGACCCAGTACTTC.

This clonotype has a count of ten or more. This chain uses TRBV3-1 with TRBJ2-7, with 7 bases that match TRBD2. This CDR3 has 12 amino acids. Germline V gene data show CDR1 as LGHDT and CDR2 as YNNKEL (reference sequence). The trim removed 6 bases at V and 6 bases at J, leaving 5 bases unmatched. The CDR3 sequence is CASSGLEGEQYF. The CDR3 region has the DNA TGTGCCAGCAGTGGACTAGAGGGCGAGCAGTACTTC.

The chain joins TRBV19 to TRBJ1-1; D is ambiguous. Germline CDR1 is LNHDA and CDR2 is SQIVND (reference sequence). The CDR3 runs to 12 residues. Deletions cut 2 bases from V and 1 base from J, with 2 bases between. This CDR3 is CASSIRNTEAFF. CDR3 DNA: TGTGCCAGTAGTATAAGGAACACTGAAGCTTTCTTT.

This clonotype was counted ten times or more. This chain links TRBV12-3 or TRBV12-4 with TRBJ1-2, with D unclear. CDR3 size: 10 residues. V was pared by 6 bases and J by 5 bases, with 4 bases between. Here the CDR3 reads CASSQYGYTF. In DNA, the CDR3 is TGTGCCAGCAGCCAATATGGCTACACCTTC.

This clonotype appeared many times. The chain employs TRBV6-2 or TRBV6-3 and TRBJ2-7; 9 nucleotides agree with TRBD2. V shed 6 bases, J shed 1 base, and the junction held 7 bases outside the gene matches. The CDR3 extends over 15 amino acids. The germline V gene encodes CDR1 MNHEY and CDR2 SVGEGT. The CDR3 sequence is CASSDWREGSYEQYF. In nucleotides, the CDR3 is TGTGCCAGCAGCGACTGGCGGGAGGGGTCCTACGAGCAGTACTTC.

This clonotype was counted between two and nine times. The chain employs TRBV3-1 and TRBJ2-3, with 7 bases identical to TRBD1. Trimming at V came to 1 base and at J to 0 bases, leaving 4 bases not matched to a gene. From germline, CDR1 is LGHDT and CDR2 YNNKEL (reference sequence). The CDR3 has 16 residues. CDR3 bases: TGTGCCAGCAGCCAAGCTCCGGGACAGAGCACAGATACGCAGTATTTT. Translated, it gives CASSQAPGQSTDTQYF.

This clonotype was seen ten or more times. The chain has TRBV2 and TRBJ2-2; no firm D call. Germline lookup yields CDR1 SNHLY and CDR2 FYNNEI. Trimming took off 6 bases at V and 4 bases at J, with 12 bases between the two ends. This CDR3 region has 14 residues. As DNA, the CDR3 is TGTGCCAGCAGGCCAGTGGGCACCACCGGGGAGCTGTTTTTT. Encoded protein: CASRPVGTTGELFF.

This clonotype was detected many times. V gene TRBV6-1 combines with J gene TRBJ2-5; 8 bases are a match to TRBD2. Trimming removed 5 bases from V and 4 bases from J; junction bases left unmatched: 9. The CDR3 contains 15 residues. Germline-derived CDR1 and CDR2 are MNHNS and SASEGT. CDR3 nucleotides: TGTGCCAGCAGTTGGATCCCCCGGGGGGGAGAGACCCAGTACTTC. The encoded protein is CASSWIPRGGETQYF.

The chain uses TRBV6-2 or TRBV6-3 and TRBJ1-2, with TRBD1 identical over 7 bases. Germline-derived CDR1 and CDR2 are MNHEY and SVGEGT. Trimming at V came to 7 bases and at J to 4 bases, leaving 18 bases not matched to a gene. The CDR3 length is 17 residues. Written as DNA, the CDR3 is TGTGCCAGCACCAAGGGGGCCGGGCCAGCAGAGTTCTATGGCTACACCTTC. Translating gives CASTKGAGPAEFYGYTF.

This clonotype was detected ten times or more. V is TRBV6-1 and J is TRBJ2-3; 10 bases align to TRBD1. Germline V gene data show CDR1 as MNHNS and CDR2 as SASEGT. Trimming took 7 bases from V and 3 from J; bases not matched to a gene: 7. This CDR3 comprises 15 residues. The CDR3 nucleotides read TGTGCCAGCACCACAGGGACAGGGGTGACAGATACGCAGTATTTT. Its translation: CASTTGTGVTDTQYF.

This clonotype was seen ten or more times. The chain recombines TRBV5-1 with TRBJ2-5; 11 bases agree with TRBD1. The trim removed 4 bases at V and 4 bases at J, leaving 9 bases unmatched. This CDR3 comprises 16 residues. The germline CDR1 and CDR2 sequences are SGHRS and YFSETQ. CDR3 residues: CASSLRGQGGGETQYF. The CDR3 coding sequence is TGCGCCAGCAGCCTGCGGGGACAGGGGGGCGGAGAGACCCAGTACTTC.

This clonotype was seen repeatedly, ten times or more. The chain uses TRBV7-6 and TRBJ1-1; 7 bases map to TRBD1. V shed 3 bases, J shed 4 bases, and the junction held 14 bases outside the gene matches. In germline, CDR1 is SGHVS, CDR2 FNYEAQ. CDR3 size: 17 residues. For the CDR3, the DNA is TGTGCCAGCAGCTTCCAAGGGGGCGCGAGGTTAGGCACTGAAGCTTTCTTT. It specifies CASSFQGGARLGTEAFF.